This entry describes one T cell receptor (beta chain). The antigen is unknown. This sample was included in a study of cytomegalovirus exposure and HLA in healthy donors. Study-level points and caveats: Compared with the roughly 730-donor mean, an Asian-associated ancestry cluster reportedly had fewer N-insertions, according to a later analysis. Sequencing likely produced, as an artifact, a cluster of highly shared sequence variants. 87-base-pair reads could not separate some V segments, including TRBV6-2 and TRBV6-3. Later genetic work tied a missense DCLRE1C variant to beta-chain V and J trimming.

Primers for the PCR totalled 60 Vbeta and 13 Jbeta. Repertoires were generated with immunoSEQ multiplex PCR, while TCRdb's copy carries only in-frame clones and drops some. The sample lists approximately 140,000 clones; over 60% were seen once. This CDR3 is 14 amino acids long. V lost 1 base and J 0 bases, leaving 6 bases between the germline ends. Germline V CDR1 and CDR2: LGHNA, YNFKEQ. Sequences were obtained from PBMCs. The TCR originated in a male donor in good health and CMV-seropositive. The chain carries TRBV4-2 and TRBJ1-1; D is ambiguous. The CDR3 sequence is CASSQVAVNTEAFF. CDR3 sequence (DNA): TGTGCCAGCAGCCAAGTGGCGGTGAACACTGAAGCTTTCTTT.